What follows describes a single TCR beta chain. Its specificity is unknown. Study-level points and caveats: Tumor memory CD4+ T cell TCR gene usage clustered with blood and lymph node memory CD4+ cells and lymph node naive CD4+ cells.

Constant-region reverse primers amplified full-length variable regions, followed by semi-nested Nested Universal Primer A PCR. TCRdb re-called the 5' RACE reads with MiXCR, one entry per CDR3 protein. The table shows about 64,000 distinct CDR3 sequences, with around a fifth occurring only once. Memory CD4+ T cells were sorted as CD4+CD45RO+CD25- cells. The material sequenced was memory CD4+ T cells sorted from a lymph node. This sample's subset: memory CD4+ T cells, CD4+CD45RO+CD25-. The source is a female donor with breast cancer.

The CDR3 nucleotides read TGTGCCAGCAGCTTGTATAGCGGGGCCTACAATGAGCAGTTCTTC. Translated, it gives CASSLYSGAYNEQFF. V usage is TRBV5-4 and J usage is TRBJ2-1; 8 bases align to TRBD2. The CDR3 length is 15 residues. V trimming: 1 base; J trimming: 2 bases; junction bases outside the gene matches: 2. Germline lookup yields CDR1 SGHNT and CDR2 YYREEE (reference sequence).